This T cell receptor beta chain originates from a study of OX40 agonist ivuxolimab in advanced cancers. Using immunoSEQ multiplex PCR, the repertoire was profiled, and TCRdb retains in-frame clones only, with some absent. The sample includes tens of thousands of clones, roughly 92% of them seen just once. V dropped 0 bases and J dropped 4 bases, with 14 bases sitting between them. This CDR3 has 16 residues. Germline values: CDR1 SGDLS, CDR2 YYNGEE. The V gene is TRBV9, the J gene TRBJ2-1, with D uncertain. The clonotype was recovered from an adult with an advanced solid tumor such as melanoma, head and neck, liver or kidney cancer. The sequencing here drew on CD4+ or CD8+ T cells sorted from blood, taken in a trial of the OX40 agonist ivuxolimab. The DNA for the CDR3 is TGTGCCAGCAGCGTAGGGGCACCGGAATTTTACAATGAGCAGTTCTTC. Translated, it gives CASSVGAPEFYNEQFF.